This paragraph covers one T cell receptor (beta chain) sequence. Its specificity is not known. This table comes from immunoSEQ multiplex PCR, and its TCRdb copy is limited to in-frame clones, with some not included. This sample yields some 180,000 clones, of which approximately 89% are seen a single time; approximately 7% belongs to the top ten. The donors were part of the roughly 120-subject validation cohort, which stood apart from the roughly 670-subject first cohort. The record originates from a study of cytomegalovirus exposure and HLA in healthy donors. Study-wide results and caveats: In vitro testing confirmed a few CMV-associated chains as specific for CMV antigens. Cytomegalovirus association was listed for 164 TCR beta chains.

The receptor comes from a man under 40 in good health and CMV-seropositive. Sequenced: PBMCs.

Written as DNA, the CDR3 is TGCAGCACTAGCGAAGGGTACGGTGCGAGAGGGGCCCAGTACTTC. Protein product: CSTSEGYGARGAQYF. The chain uses TRBV29-1 and TRBJ2-5; 7 positions match TRBD2. Germline V gene data show CDR1 as SQVTM and CDR2 as ANQGSEA. CDR3 length equals 15 residues. V gave up 8 bases and J gave up 9 bases; unmatched junction bases: 21.